Listed below are T cell receptor beta chains from one sample, sequenced in a study of blood T cell repertoires in COVID-19. The repertoire was sequenced with immunoSEQ multiplex PCR; TCRdb's copy has only in-frame clones and lacks some. This sample has more than 200,000 clones, with roughly 83% found just once. Sequenced sample: peripheral blood. These receptors originate from a man older than 75 with acute or convalescent COVID-19. CDR3s include the opening cysteine and the closing phenylalanine or tryptophan. D genes are given only for firm matches. Clone size is given for some rows only: seen once, a few or many times, or a class if the clone is expanded.

TRBD1 | TRBJ1-6 | - | TRBV7-8 | CASSLTGTGINSPLHF | TGTGCCAGCAGCTTAACCGGGACAGGGATTAATTCACCCCTCCACTTT
- | TRBJ2-3 | - | TRBV28 | CASSRPAGTDTQYF | TGTGCCAGCAGTAGACCCGCAGGGACAGATACGCAGTATTTT
- | TRBJ2-1 | - | TRBV24-1 | CATSDLIRGQFF | TGTGCCACCAGTGATTTGATCCGGGGGCAGTTCTTC
TRBD1 | TRBJ1-2 | - | TRBV3-1/TRBV3-2 | CASSQERDRGQVGYTF | TGTGCCAGCAGCCAAGAACGGGACAGGGGGCAGGTTGGCTACACCTTC
- | TRBJ1-5 | - | TRBV24-1 | CATSDHRVGDQPQHF | TGTGCCACCAGTGATCACAGGGTAGGGGATCAGCCCCAGCATTTT
TRBD1 | TRBJ1-2 | - | TRBV7-9 | CASSTSTGVFSDYGYTF | TGTGCCAGCAGCACCTCGACAGGGGTTTTTTCAGACTATGGCTACACCTTC
TRBD2 | TRBJ2-1 | - | TRBV5-1 | CASSFYPTGAGGPNEQFF | TGCGCCAGCAGCTTCTACCCCACAGGAGCGGGAGGGCCAAATGAGCAGTTCTTC
TRBD1 | TRBJ2-1 | - | TRBV24-1 | CATSVRTGDPYNEQFF | TGTGCCACCAGTGTCCGGACAGGGGACCCCTACAATGAGCAGTTCTTC
TRBD1 | TRBJ2-5 | - | TRBV28 | CASVNRGPGTQYF | TGTGCCAGCGTTAACAGGGGGCCAGGGACCCAGTACTTC
TRBD1 | TRBJ2-2 | - | TRBV18 | CATKGATGELFF | TGTGCCACCAAGGGGGCGACCGGGGAGCTGTTTTTT
TRBD1 | TRBJ1-1 | - | TRBV6-6 | CASSSQGAHGTEAFF | TGTGCCAGCAGTTCCCAGGGGGCGCACGGCACTGAAGCTTTCTTT
- | TRBJ2-5 | - | TRBV24-1 | CATSDGGLGTQYF | TGTGCCACCAGTGATGGGGGCCTCGGGACCCAGTACTTC
- | TRBJ1-1 | - | TRBV5-1 | CASSLDRMNTEAFF | TGCGCCAGCAGCTTGGACAGGATGAACACTGAAGCTTTCTTT
TRBD1 | TRBJ1-4 | - | TRBV6-6 | CASSYSGGRREKLFF | TGTGCCAGCAGTTACTCAGGGGGCCGGCGAGAAAAACTGTTTTTT
- | TRBJ2-1 | - | TRBV7-3 | CASSLPGLNEQFF | TGTGCCAGCAGCCTCCCGGGACTTAATGAGCAGTTCTTC
- | TRBJ1-2 | - | TRBV18 | CASSQSFIPTVNYGYTF | TGTGCCAGCTCACAATCTTTCATTCCGACAGTGAACTATGGCTACACCTTC
- | TRBJ2-2 | once | TRBV5-1 | CASERSGRTFANTGELFF | TGCGCCAGCGAAAGGAGCGGGCGGACTTTCGCGAACACCGGGGAGCTGTTTTTT
- | TRBJ1-5 | - | TRBV30 | CAWSAERLNQPQHF | TGTGCCTGGAGTGCCGAGAGGCTCAATCAGCCCCAGCATTTT
TRBD2 | TRBJ2-7 | - | TRBV10-3 | CAITRRLAGGEQYF | TGTGCCATCACCCGGAGGCTAGCGGGAGGCGAGCAGTACTTC
TRBD1 | TRBJ1-3 | few | TRBV3-1/TRBV3-2 | CATAPGQGTIYF | TGTGCCACCGCGCCGGGACAGGGCACCATATATTTT
TRBD1 | TRBJ2-7 | - | TRBV11-2 | CASSLALGQGTYEQYF | TGTGCCAGCAGCTTAGCTCTGGGACAGGGGACGTACGAGCAGTACTTC
TRBD1 | TRBJ1-3 | - | TRBV28 | CASSVGTAYSGNTIYF | TGTGCCAGCAGTGTCGGGACAGCCTACTCTGGAAACACCATATATTTT
- | TRBJ2-2 | - | TRBV25-1 | CASSDYPNTGELFF | TGTGCCAGCTCCGACTACCCGAACACCGGGGAGCTGTTTTTT
- | TRBJ1-2 | - | TRBV7-9 | CASTSGGLNYGYTF | TGTGCCAGCACCTCCGGAGGACTTAACTATGGCTACACCTTC
TRBD1 | TRBJ2-7 | - | TRBV5-4 | CASSRGQGIVDEQYF | TGTGCCAGCAGCCGCGGACAGGGGATCGTCGACGAGCAGTACTTC
TRBD2 | TRBJ2-7 | - | TRBV7-3 | CASSPTSASYEQYF | TGTGCCAGCAGCCCAACTAGCGCCTCCTACGAGCAGTACTTC
TRBD1 | TRBJ1-6 | - | TRBV27 | CASSWSGQGYSPLHF | TGTGCCAGCAGTTGGTCGGGACAGGGATATTCACCCCTCCACTTT
- | TRBJ2-2 | - | TRBV19 | CASSASTTNTGELFF | TGTGCCAGTAGTGCAAGCACCACGAACACCGGGGAGCTGTTTTTT
TRBD2 | TRBJ2-1 | - | TRBV15 | CATSRGYSGIYEQFF | TGTGCCACCAGCAGAGGGTATAGCGGGATCTATGAGCAGTTCTTC
- | TRBJ2-7 | - | TRBV12-3/TRBV12-4 | CASSTRRGDEQYF | TGTGCCAGCAGCACCCGTAGAGGCGACGAGCAGTACTTC